This T cell receptor (beta chain) was profiled in a study of blood T cell repertoires in COVID-19 (TCRdb year 2020). Broadly, across the study: Collaborator samples came from the United States, Italy and Spain and covered acute and convalescent phases of COVID-19. Sample metadata almost always included a de-identified subject ID, COVID-19 status, age in years and sex. The samples were drawn from the first 160 participants of the ongoing ImmuneRACE study and from over a thousand subjects provided by 6 global collaborators. Where available, HLA class I and class II types were taken from metadata supplied by the sample provider and were not determined by assay-based typing. The prospective study material was composed of cDNA or gDNA derived from T cells, B-cell-depleted T cells, or PBMCs. The repertoires were released in a freely available public database meant as a resource for research on the immune response to SARS-CoV-2. Deeply sampled blood TCRbeta repertoires from subjects exposed to, actively infected with, or recovered from COVID-19 were included in the dataset.

Germline trimming amounts to 5 bases on V and 9 bases on J, with 6 as the count of junction bases outside the gene matches. CDR1 is given as GTSNPN and CDR2 as SVGIG, both from the germline V gene (reference sequence). The CDR3 measures 14 amino acids from cysteine to phenylalanine. The read is trimmed to its CDR3 DNA, 42 bases read in frame from base 1. For this clone: Its cognate antigen has yet to be identified. There are no base qualities to consult, and no much larger clone falls within one base.

Whole blood was collected in K2EDTA tubes by collaborating institutions according to the institutions' own protocols. For TCRbeta analysis, collaborator samples were shipped as frozen whole blood, as isolated PBMCs, or as DNA extracted from either sample type. TCRbeta CDR3 regions were amplified from genomic DNA using the immunoSEQ Assay, a bias-controlled multiplex PCR. The study's own analysis went as follows. Within the assay, amplification of reference gene primers was used to estimate how many nucleated cells each sample contained. To quantify the absolute abundance of each unique TCRbeta CDR3 rearrangement, sequence reads were collapsed and filtered. Productive Simpson clonality was computed per sample as the square root of Simpson's diversity index over productive rearrangements. The clones in this table, taken by TCRdb from immuneACCESS, are in-frame only. Not every clone is retained; where verified, under half of the shortfall comes from an unresolved V gene, and the cause of the rest is unknown. That table gives V, J and clone size, and the DNA gave D and trimming. The sample data list about 140,000 clones, and roughly 80% of these were observed just once. The ten most abundant clones make up roughly 8.6% of the sample.

The research as a whole found: The amount of clinical and demographic metadata varied by source and participant and was provided uncurated.

This chain is built from TRBV30 and TRBJ1-6, with 11 bases in between that match TRBD1. What was sequenced was peripheral blood. This sequence was found in a woman aged 45-65 years with active or convalescent COVID-19. The CDR3 region has the sequence CAWDRDRGVSPLHF. The DNA reads TGTGCCTGGGACCGGGACAGGGGGGTTTCACCCCTCCACTTT.